These 5 T cell receptor beta chains were all obtained from the same sample, sequenced in a study of cytomegalovirus exposure and HLA in healthy donors. Use of 60 Vbeta and 13 Jbeta primers characterized the PCR. Using immunoSEQ multiplex PCR, the repertoire was profiled, and TCRdb retains in-frame clones only, with some absent. Of 82,000 or so clones in the sample, roughly 72% were seen once. Sequencing was performed on PBMCs. The receptor source for this set is a woman aged 50 to 60 in good health and CMV-seropositive.

The chain links TRBV5-4 to TRBJ2-1; no clear D. Trimming removed 0 bases at V and 0 bases at J, with 7 bases between. CDR1 and CDR2 from the germline V gene are SGHNT and YYREEE (reference sequence). This CDR3 is built from 15 residues. CDR3 loop: CASSLAGSSYNEQFF. CDR3 bases: TGTGCCAGCAGCTTGGCTGGTAGCTCCTACAATGAGCAGTTCTTC.

The chain joins TRBV27 to TRBJ2-1; 9 nucleotides agree with TRBD1. Per the germline V gene, CDR1 is MNHEY and CDR2 is SMNVEV (reference sequence). The CDR3 totals 17 residues. V lost 6 bases, J lost 9 bases, and 18 bases stayed unmatched. For the CDR3, the DNA is TGTGCCAGCAGACGCCCTCCGGGACAGGGAACGGGTGTTGAGCAGTTCTTC. As protein: CASRRPPGQGTGVEQFF.

The chain joins TRBV2 to TRBJ1-5; 7 positions match TRBD1. From germline, CDR1 is SNHLY and CDR2 FYNNEI. J gave up 0 bases and V 6 bases, and 5 bases lay outside the gene matches. The CDR3 runs 15 residues. The CDR3 DNA follows: TGTGCCAGCAGCCCCGGACAGGCTAGCAATCAGCCCCAGCATTTT. It is translated as CASSPGQASNQPQHF.

The chain employs TRBV9 and TRBJ2-7, with 11 bases that match TRBD2. CDR3 size: 13 residues. V shed 4 bases, J shed 4 bases, and the junction held 1 base outside the gene matches. Germline V lookup: CDR1 SGDLS, CDR2 YYNGEE. DNA for the CDR3: TGTGCCAGCAGCACTAGCGGGAGTTACGAGCAGTACTTC. Translation: CASSTSGSYEQYF.

This clone was seen once. The CDR3 loop is CTSSPRQGSSVNYGYTF. The CDR3 DNA follows: TGCACCAGCAGCCCTCGACAGGGAAGTTCGGTAAACTATGGCTACACCTTC. This chain links TRBV1 with TRBJ1-2; TRBD1 was called by the table and not checked on the DNA. TRBV1 is described as a pseudogene. The CDR3 sequence is 17 residues long.